The subject of this entry is one TCR beta chain. Original processing notes: Counts of nucleated cells, estimated from reference gene primer amplification, were obtained. Sequencing was performed with immunoSEQ multiplex PCR; in TCRdb, only in-frame clones are kept and a portion is missing. The V and J calls and clone size come from that table; D and trimming were worked out from the DNA. Of a few hundred thousand clones in the sample, around 87% are singletons; the top ten hold less than 15%. V lost 10 bases and J lost 9, with 16 bases in between. This CDR3 contains 13 residues. Per the germline V gene, CDR1 is MNHEY and CDR2 is SMNVEV (reference sequence). Participant-given clinical history determined each cohort assignment. A PCR-confirmed or clinician-diagnosed COVID-19 case had contacted exposed participants within 2 weeks of entry. The data belong to a study of blood T cell repertoires in COVID-19.

The sequencing sample was made of PBMCs or T cells enriched from blood (not recorded which). This chain joins TRBV27 and TRBJ1-6, with a weak D call TRBD1 (6 bases). This TCR came from a man between 25 and 39 years old who had been exposed to COVID-19. CDR3 protein: CATGGAGGSPLHF. As DNA, the CDR3 is TGTGCCACCGGGGGGGCCGGGGGTTCACCCCTCCACTTT.